This TCR beta chain was found in a study of Ad26.COV2.S vaccination and SARS-CoV-2 variants. As for the study in general: Donor was in the COV1001 Ad26.COV2.S trial arm. Study outcomes and limitations: TCR breadth and depth estimates may have understated total T cell responses.

The treatment is: 15 to 20 received Ad26.COV2.S at low or high dose, single or two shots; several received placebo; per-sample allocation not given. Each sample was drawn 63 days after the first injection (of vaccine or placebo). Based in Boston, the donor was an adult of 18-55 years. Immunization relied on an Ad26 vector, which expressed Wuhan-strain SARS-CoV-2 spike. The method was immunoSEQ multiplex PCR; TCRdb's version includes in-frame clones alone and lacks a portion of them. This sample has 350,000 to 450,000 clones; roughly four fifths occur once, and the top ten carry roughly 7.4%. The germline gives CDR1 PRHDT, CDR2 FYEKMQ (reference sequence). The CDR3 extends over 15 amino acids. V lost 0 bases and J lost 0, with 6 bases in between. In this sample, this clone turned up a few times. Its target is not known.

This clonotype was obtained from a person aged 18-60 years who received the Ad26.COV2.S COVID-19 vaccine or a placebo. The chain recombines TRBV13 with TRBJ1-3; no clear D. The sequencing here drew on peripheral blood, taken in a trial of Ad26.COV2.S vaccine versus placebo. The CDR3 is CASSLGSYSGNTIYF. The CDR3 DNA sequence: TGTGCCAGCAGCTTAGGAAGTTACTCTGGAAACACCATATATTTT.